Described below is a single TCR beta chain sequence and its context. What it recognizes is unknown. The entry originates in a study of radiotherapy plus CTLA-4 blockade in lung cancer. Libraries were prepared by immunoSEQ multiplex PCR; TCRdb keeps only in-frame clonotypes and omits some of them. In the table there are about 120,000 clones, 85% to 90% of which are singletons. V lost 7 bases, J lost 0 bases, and 8 bases lay in between. The germline gives CDR1 SGHRS, CDR2 YFSETQ. This CDR3 comprises 14 residues. The study, taken as a whole, reports: Subsequent to radiotherapy plus ipilimumab, tumor-derived TCR clones underwent expansion in blood.

Sequencing used peripheral blood, obtained from a patient treated with radiotherapy plus ipilimumab. The TCR sequence derives from a human donor with non-small cell lung cancer that progressed on radiotherapy plus ipilimumab. The genes are TRBV5-1 and TRBJ2-6; D is perhaps TRBD2 (5 bases). The DNA of the CDR3 is TGCGCCAGCCGGGATGGCTCTGGGGCCAACGTCCTGACTTTC. Translated, it gives CASRDGSGANVLTF.